The next 5 T cell receptor beta chains were all read from a single sample in a study of cytomegalovirus exposure and HLA in healthy donors. PCR amplification relied on 60 Vbeta primers (plus 13 Jbeta primers). Sequencing used immunoSEQ multiplex PCR; TCRdb keeps in-frame clones, though not all of them. The sample includes 120,000 or so clones, about 80% of them seen just once. Material for sequencing was PBMCs. These receptors came from a man between 25 and 39 years old in good health and CMV-seropositive.

The chain combines TRBV5-1 with TRBJ2-5; possibly TRBD2 for D (7 bases). V dropped 0 bases and J dropped 5 bases, with 17 bases sitting between them. CDR1 SGHRS and CDR2 YFSETQ come from the germline V gene. This CDR3 is 16 amino acids long. For the CDR3, the DNA is TGCGCCAGCAGCTTGGGGTCCCGGGGGGCAGGGGAGACCCAGTACTTC. It translates to CASSLGSRGAGETQYF.

This chain uses TRBV2 with TRBJ2-5, with 9 bases fitting TRBD1. CDR3 length equals 15 residues. Germline V gene lookup returns CDR1 SNHLY and CDR2 FYNNEI. V gave up 6 bases and J gave up 5 bases; unmatched junction bases: 10. CDR3 bases: TGTGCCAGCAGGGACGGGACAGGGCCGGAGGAGACCCAGTACTTC. This codes for CASRDGTGPEETQYF.

The CDR3 here is CASSFERGPTYEQYF. The DNA for the CDR3 is TGTGCCAGCTCGTTTGAGCGGGGGCCGACCTACGAGCAGTACTTC. This chain joins TRBV18 and TRBJ2-7; TRBD2 aligns across 8 bases. Germline trimming cut 6 bases from V and 2 bases from J; bases unmatched to any gene: 9. The CDR3 sequence is 15 residues long. Germline assignment: CDR1 KGHSH and CDR2 LQKENI.

This clone was observed a single time. The rearrangement links TRBV5-1 to TRBJ1-2; TRBD1 matches at 8 bases. CDR1 and CDR2 from the germline V gene are SGHRS and YFSETQ. With V trimmed by 4 bases and J by 5 bases, 16 bases remained unmatched. The CDR3 consists of 17 residues. The CDR3 loop is CASSPGDRFTLNYGYTF. DNA for the CDR3: TGCGCCAGCAGCCCGGGGGACAGGTTTACCCTCAATTATGGCTACACCTTC. The full variable domain, its missing parts supplied by reference TRBV5-1 and TRBJ1-2, is KAGVTQTPRYLIKTRGQQVTLSCSPISGHRSVSWYQQTPGQGLQFLFEYFSETQRNKGNFPGRFSGRQFSNSRSEMNVSTLELGDSALYLCASSPGDRFTLNYGYTFGSGTRLTVV.

This sequence joins TRBV6-5 and TRBJ1-1; D call uncertain. The CDR3 spans 15 residues. Germline assignment: CDR1 MNHEY and CDR2 SVGAGI. V was pared by 0 bases and J by 1 base, with 9 bases between. In nucleotides, the CDR3 is TGTGCCAGCAGTTACTCTGACACCACGAACACTGAAGCTTTCTTT. The encoded protein is CASSYSDTTNTEAFF.